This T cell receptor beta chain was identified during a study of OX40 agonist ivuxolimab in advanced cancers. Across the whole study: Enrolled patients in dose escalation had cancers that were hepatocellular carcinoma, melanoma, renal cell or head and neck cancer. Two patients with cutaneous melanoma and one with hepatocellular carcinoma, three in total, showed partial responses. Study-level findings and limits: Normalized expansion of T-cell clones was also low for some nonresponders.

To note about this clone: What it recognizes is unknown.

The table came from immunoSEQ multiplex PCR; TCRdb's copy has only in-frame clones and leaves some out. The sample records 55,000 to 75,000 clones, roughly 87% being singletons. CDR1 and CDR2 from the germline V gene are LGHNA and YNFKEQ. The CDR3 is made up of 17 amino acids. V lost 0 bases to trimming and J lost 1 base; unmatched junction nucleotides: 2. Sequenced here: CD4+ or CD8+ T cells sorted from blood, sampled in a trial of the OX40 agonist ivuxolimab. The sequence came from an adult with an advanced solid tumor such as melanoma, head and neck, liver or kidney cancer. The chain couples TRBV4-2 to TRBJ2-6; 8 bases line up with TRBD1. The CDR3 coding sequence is TGTGCCAGCAGCCAAGACCGGACAGGGTCTGGGGCCAACGTCCTGACTTTC. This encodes CASSQDRTGSGANVLTF.